This T cell receptor (beta chain) was sequenced in a study of blood T cell repertoires in COVID-19. Study-level information: In each case, the material was cDNA or gDNA derived from T cells, B-cell-depleted T cells, or PBMCs.

This clone was seen more than once but under ten times. Germline V gives CDR1 MDHEN, CDR2 SYDVKM. This CDR3 contains 14 residues. V was pared by 9 bases and J by 0 bases, with 14 bases between. Enrolled during active infection, Seattle patients were then followed longitudinally. TCRdb keeps only in-frame clones here, not all; method: immunoSEQ multiplex PCR. The table lists about 53,000 clones, around 81% of them singletons. The sequence derives from a woman older than 75 with COVID-19, enrolled during active disease. Sequenced input: peripheral blood. The rearrangement joins TRBV28 to TRBJ1-1; D may be TRBD1 (5 bases). CDR3 sequence reads: CASPGGEVNTEAFF. In nucleotides, the CDR3 is TGTGCCAGTCCGGGGGGTGAGGTGAACACTGAAGCTTTCTTT. Looking up the rest from reference TRBV28 and TRBJ1-1 gives the full variable domain: DVKVTQSSRYLVKRTGEKVFLECVQDMDHENMFWYRQDPGLGLRLIYFSYDVKMKEKGDIPEGYSVSREKKERFSLILESASTNQTSMYLCASPGGEVNTEAFFGQGTRLTVV.